The 3 T cell receptor beta chains below were found in one sample sequenced in a study of T cell repertoires in aging, cancer and after chemotherapy. Amplification of TCR beta used genomic DNA extracted from peripheral blood. A mixed TRB-A/B primer pool amplified rearranged TRB by multiplex touch-down PCR. MiXCR was run by TCRdb on the multiplex PCR reads, yielding one entry per CDR3 protein. The table shows about 7,400 distinct CDR3 sequences, with about 38% occurring only once. The source material was blood. The receptors here all came from a human donor in good health.

This clonotype was seen a handful of times. The chain recombines TRBV7-2 with TRBJ1-5, with 7 positions matching TRBD1. CDR3 length equals 14 residues. Germline loops: CDR1 SGHTA, CDR2 FQGNSA. V shed 6 bases, J shed 7 bases, and the junction held 9 bases outside the gene matches. DNA for the CDR3: TGTGCCAGCAGGGAGGGGGCCACAGGACAGCCCCAGCATTTT. Protein: CASREGATGQPQHF.

Only a few counts were recorded for this clonotype. The V gene is TRBV27, the J gene TRBJ2-1; 7 bases agree with TRBD2. V gave up 3 bases and J gave up 7 bases; unmatched junction bases: 0. CDR1 is MNHEY and CDR2 is SMNVEV in the germline V gene (reference sequence). The CDR3 extends over 12 amino acids. CDR3 sequence (DNA): TGTGCCAGCAGTTTGGGGGGGAATGAGCAGTTCTTC. It is translated as CASSLGGNEQFF.

This clonotype turned up a few times. The rearrangement uses TRBV19 and TRBJ2-3; the D call may be TRBD1 or TRBD2 (6 bases each). Trimming removed 1 base at V and 6 bases at J, with 14 bases between. This CDR3 contains 15 residues. From germline, CDR1 is LNHDA and CDR2 SQIVND (reference sequence). Here the CDR3 reads CASSIVGGGSDTQYF. The CDR3 DNA is TGTGCCAGTAGTATAGTTGGAGGGGGTAGTGATACGCAGTATTTT. The complete variable domain, with remaining parts taken from reference TRBV19 and TRBJ2-3, reads DGGITQSPKYLFRKEGQNVTLSCEQNLNHDAMYWYRQDPGQGLRLIYYSQIVNDFQKGDIAEGYSVSREKKESFPLTVTSAQKNPTAFYLCASSIVGGGSDTQYFGPGTRLTVL.